This T cell receptor beta chain was sequenced in a study of blood T cell repertoires in COVID-19. Repertoires were generated with immunoSEQ multiplex PCR, while TCRdb's copy carries only in-frame clones and drops some. Among about 14,000 clones, roughly nine tenths were seen once, and the ten largest hold around 15%. V shed 2 bases, J shed 6 bases, and the junction held 10 bases outside the gene matches. The V gene's germline CDR1 is LGHNA and CDR2 YSLEER. The CDR3 extends over 15 amino acids. The source is a man aged 50 to 60 with active COVID-19. This sequence joins TRBV4-3 and TRBJ2-7, with TRBD1 matching 7 bases. Sequencing was done on a sample of peripheral blood. CDR3 sequence: CASSQLEGASGEQYF. CDR3 nucleotides: TGCGCCAGCAGCCAACTAGAGGGGGCGTCGGGCGAGCAGTACTTC.